This T cell receptor (beta chain) was identified in a study of blood T cell repertoires in COVID-19. In germline, CDR1 is LNHNV, CDR2 YYDKDF (reference sequence). V dropped 0 bases and J dropped 10; count of bases not matched to a gene: 6. This CDR3 region has 15 residues. Method: immunoSEQ multiplex PCR; TCRdb's copy keeps in-frame clones and lacks some. The sample carries around 230,000 clones, over 70% recorded once. The V gene is TRBV15, the J gene TRBJ1-2; 12 bases line up with TRBD1. The sample comprised peripheral blood. The clonotype originates from a man aged 40-50 years with acute or convalescent COVID-19. The CDR3, as DNA: TGTGCCACCAGCAGAGAGGTGGGACAGGGGGCGGCCTACACCTTC. Protein sequence: CATSREVGQGAAYTF.